Following are 6 T cell receptor beta chains from one sample sequenced in a study of T cell responses to AZD1222 COVID-19 vaccine. Sequencing was performed with immunoSEQ multiplex PCR; in TCRdb, only in-frame clones are kept and a portion is missing. The sample has 90,000 or so clones, around nine tenths seen once; the top ten hold about 19%. The material was peripheral blood, obtained on day 0 of AZD1222 vaccination. Every receptor here comes from an adult in good health.

The chain links TRBV5-1 to TRBJ1-4; D is perhaps TRBD1 (5 bases). The CDR3 spans 15 residues. Trimming took 4 bases from V and 7 from J, leaving 17 bases between them. Per germline, CDR1 SGHRS and CDR2 YFSETQ. CDR3: CASSNSGLNGEKLFF. CDR3 nucleotide sequence: TGCGCCAGCAGCAACTCAGGGCTCAACGGTGAAAAACTGTTTTTT.

CDR3 loop: CASSLRSSNQPQHF. The CDR3 region has the DNA TGTGCCAGCAGCTTAAGGAGTAGCAATCAGCCCCAGCATTTT. This chain uses TRBV7-9 with TRBJ1-5, with unresolved D. The germline V gene has CDR1 SEHNR and CDR2 FQNEAQ (reference sequence). V lost 2 bases, J lost 0 bases, and 5 bases lay in between. The CDR3 runs 14 residues. The full variable domain, completed using reference TRBV7-9 and TRBJ1-5, is DTGVSQNPRHKITKRGQNVTFRCDPISEHNRLYWYRQTLGQGPEFLTYFQNEAQLEKSRLLSDRFSAERPKGSFSTLEIQRTEQGDSAMYLCASSLRSSNQPQHFGDGTRLSIL.

The genes are TRBV27 and TRBJ2-3, with 9 nucleotides matching TRBD2. This CDR3 has 18 amino acids. V gave up 2 bases and J gave up 2 bases; unmatched junction bases: 11. Per germline, CDR1 MNHEY and CDR2 SMNVEV (reference sequence). CDR3 coding DNA: TGTGCCAGCAGTTTACAAGCGGGAGGACTCGTATACACAGATACGCAGTATTTT. Protein: CASSLQAGGLVYTDTQYF.

The rearrangement links TRBV7-6 to TRBJ1-1, with 8 bases identical to TRBD1. Trimming removed 5 bases from V and 5 bases from J; junction bases left unmatched: 10. The CDR3 is 15 amino acids. Germline V lookup: CDR1 SGHVS, CDR2 FNYEAQ. The CDR3 here is CASSNSGTGNTEAFF. CDR3 sequence (DNA): TGTGCCAGCAGCAACTCCGGGACAGGTAATACTGAAGCTTTCTTT. Together with reference TRBV7-6 and TRBJ1-1, the CDR3 gives the full variable domain: GAGVSQSPRYKVTKRGQDVALRCDPISGHVSLYWYRQALGQGPEFLTYFNYEAQQDKSGLPNDRFSAERPEGSISTLTIQRTEQRDSAMYRCASSNSGTGNTEAFFGQGTRLTVV.

Regarding this clone: This sample also contains other DNA sequences that code for the same CDR3. The chain uses TRBV5-1 and TRBJ1-2; no firm D call. Trimming removed 3 bases at V and 2 bases at J, with 5 bases between. The CDR3 runs 12 residues. Germline lookup yields CDR1 SGHRS and CDR2 YFSETQ. Here the CDR3 reads CASSSDNYGYTF. In DNA form, the CDR3 reads TGCGCCAGCAGCTCTGACAACTATGGCTACACCTTC.

This chain links TRBV6-2 or TRBV6-3 with TRBJ2-7; D uncertain. The CDR3 length is 12 residues. Trimming removed 2 bases at V and 3 bases at J, with 5 bases between. CDR1 MNHEY and CDR2 SVGEGT come from the germline V gene. In DNA form, the CDR3 reads TGTGCCAGCAGTTACGTTAACTACGAGCAGTACTTC. This sequence encodes CASSYVNYEQYF.